Here is one T cell receptor beta chain with its context. The sample originates from a study of blood T cell repertoires in COVID-19. About the study: Samples taken during acute and convalescent COVID-19 were collected in the United States, Italy and Spain.

CDR3 length equals 15 residues. V dropped 5 bases and J dropped 0; count of bases not matched to a gene: 2. Germline V gene lookup returns CDR1 KGHDR and CDR2 SFDVKD. Authors' processing steps: Amplification with reference gene primers provided the estimates of nucleated cell counts. Assay: immunoSEQ multiplex PCR; the TCRdb copy retains only in-frame clones and omits some. The D gene and trimming were derived from the DNA, and the V and J assignments and clone size from that table. The sample lists 100,000 to 120,000 clones; about four fifths were seen once. This clonotype originated in an older man with acute or convalescent COVID-19. The J gene is TRBJ2-1, the V gene TRBV24-1; 8 positions agree with TRBD2. Material for sequencing was peripheral blood. CDR3 sequence (DNA): TGTGCCACCAGTGGGGGGACTAGCTCCTACAATGAGCAGTTCTTC. Its translation is CATSGGTSSYNEQFF.